These 31 T cell receptor beta chains were all obtained from the same sample, sequenced in a study of T cells in Graves' hyperthyroidism and ophthalmopathy. RNA transcripts served as the template for amplifying TCR beta CDR3 regions. RT-PCR in the first round (using the HTBI primer set) targeted the TCR CDR3. TCRdb called the multiplex PCR reads again in MiXCR, with one record for every CDR3 protein. The sample lists around 690,000 distinct CDR3 sequences; 15% to 20% were seen once. The sequenced material came from blood. The receptor set was obtained from a man between 45 and 60 years old with Graves' hyperthyroidism.

This chain joins TRBV19 and TRBJ2-2; D gene ambiguous. Looked up from germline, CDR1 is LNHDA and CDR2 is SQIVND (reference sequence). V dropped 9 bases and J dropped 4 bases, with 15 bases sitting between them. This CDR3 is 14 amino acids long. The CDR3 reads CASSPLEFTGELFF. CDR3 in DNA: TGTGCCAGCTCCCCTCTAGAATTCACCGGGGAGCTGTTTTTT. Full variable domain (rest looked up from reference TRBV19 and TRBJ2-2): DGGITQSPKYLFRKEGQNVTLSCEQNLNHDAMYWYRQDPGQGLRLIYYSQIVNDFQKGDIAEGYSVSREKKESFPLTVTSAQKNPTAFYLCASSPLEFTGELFFGEGSRLTVL.

This clonotype was observed at least ten times. The V gene is TRBV28, the J gene TRBJ2-7, with 7 bases aligning to TRBD1. Germline CDR1 is MDHEN and CDR2 is SYDVKM. J lost 4 bases, V lost 7 bases, and 10 bases had no gene match. There are 14 residues in the CDR3. The DNA of the CDR3 is TGTGCCAGCACCCCCGAAGGGGGCTGGTACGAGCAGTACTTC. Protein sequence: CASTPEGGWYEQYF.

In its sample, this clonotype was seen many times. The V gene is TRBV28, the J gene TRBJ2-7; 7 nucleotides align to TRBD1. Trimming removed 10 bases from V and 2 bases from J; junction bases left unmatched: 14. The CDR3 totals 15 residues. CDR1 MDHEN and CDR2 SYDVKM come from the germline V gene. This chain's CDR3 is CATLPRDRRTYEQYF. The CDR3 DNA reads as TGTGCCACCCTGCCCCGGGACAGACGTACCTACGAGCAGTACTTC.

With respect to this clonotype: Possible read error: a much larger clone is one base away. The rearrangement links TRBV28 to TRBJ2-1; 7 nucleotides align to TRBD1. Germline CDR1 is MDHEN and CDR2 is SYDVKM. The CDR3 consists of 13 residues. The CDR3, as DNA: TGTGCCAGCAGGCTCACAGGGGACAATAAGCAGTTCTTC. Translating it yields CASRLTGDNKQFF.

The chain joins TRBV27 to TRBJ2-3, with 10 bases identical to TRBD2. Trimming removed 2 bases from V and 0 bases from J; junction bases left unmatched: 8. Germline CDR1 reads MNHEY; CDR2 reads SMNVEV (reference sequence). There are 18 residues in the CDR3. The CDR3 nucleotides read TGTGCCAGCAGTTTAAGTGTTAGCGGGAGGTCTAGCACAGATACGCAGTATTTT. It encodes CASSLSVSGRSSTDTQYF.

This chain links TRBV6-1 with TRBJ2-1; possible D gene TRBD1, 5 bases. Germline values: CDR1 MNHNS, CDR2 SASEGT. There are 10 residues in the CDR3. V gave up 6 bases and J gave up 12 bases, with 9 bases separating them. The CDR3 bases are TGTGCCAGCAGCCTAGGGGCGCAGTTCTTC. This encodes CASSLGAQFF.

There are a few counts of this clonotype. The chain employs TRBV11-1 and TRBJ2-3, with 10 bases identical to TRBD1. CDR3 length equals 17 residues. Germline V gives CDR1 SGHAT, CDR2 FQDESV (reference sequence). With V trimmed by 5 bases and J by 2 bases, 10 bases remained unmatched. The CDR3 protein is CASSQRQGAGSTDTQYF. The CDR3 region has the DNA TGTGCCAGCAGCCAAAGACAGGGGGCGGGCTCCACAGATACGCAGTATTTT.

This sequence joins TRBV12-3 or TRBV12-4 and TRBJ2-7; D remains ambiguous. V was cut by 1 base and J by 5 bases, with 12 bases left in between. There are 14 residues in the CDR3. Written as DNA, the CDR3 is TGTGCCAGCAGTTTAGTCCTCCCGGGCGACGAGCAGTACTTC. Protein sequence: CASSLVLPGDEQYF.

This clonotype was seen at least ten times. The chain recombines TRBV27 with TRBJ1-4, with D possibly TRBD1 on 5 matching bases. Per the germline V gene, CDR1 is MNHEY and CDR2 is SMNVEV (reference sequence). This CDR3 spans 12 amino acids. Trimming removed 6 bases at V and 7 bases at J, with 9 bases between. CDR3 sequence: CASRGLGEKLFF. The CDR3 nucleotides are TGTGCCAGCAGGGGGCTAGGTGAAAAACTGTTTTTT.

The gene calls are TRBV7-9 and TRBJ1-6, with a possible D match to TRBD1 (6 bases). Trimming removed 5 bases from V and 7 bases from J, with 15 bases in between. The CDR3 is 15 residues long. Germline lookup yields CDR1 SEHNR and CDR2 FQNEAQ (reference sequence). The CDR3 region is CASSPDRRENSPLHF. The CDR3 DNA sequence: TGTGCCAGCAGCCCTGACAGGCGAGAAAATTCACCCCTCCACTTT.

Details on this clonotype: A read error may be the cause here, since a much bigger clone is one base away. The chain carries TRBV4-2 and TRBJ1-5; tentative D call: TRBD1 (6 bases). Trimming stripped 4 bases from V and 4 bases from J, with 11 bases between. This CDR3 is 14 amino acids long. In germline, CDR1 is LGHNA, CDR2 YNFKEQ. The CDR3 spells CASSPGQTNQPQHF. Written as DNA, the CDR3 is TGTGCCAGCAGCCCCGGACAGACTAATCAGCCCCAGCATTTT.

This clonotype occurred a few times. V gene TRBV10-3 combines with J gene TRBJ1-4; D is unclear. Germline V gene lookup returns CDR1 ENHRY and CDR2 SYGVKD. The germline V and J ends were trimmed by 8 bases and 5 bases, with 12 bases remaining between them. The CDR3 runs 13 residues. The CDR3 loop is CAIGRHENEKLFF. CDR3 bases: TGTGCCATCGGACGACACGAAAATGAAAAACTGTTTTTT.

The chain is built from TRBV28 and TRBJ2-7; D is ambiguous. Germline V gene sequence: CDR1 MDHEN, CDR2 SYDVKM. Trimming pared 3 bases from V and 1 base from J, leaving 16 bases between. The CDR3 contains 16 residues. Here the CDR3 reads CASSFRAQMRSYEQYF. The CDR3 DNA reads TGTGCCAGCAGTTTCCGTGCCCAGATGCGGTCCTACGAGCAGTACTTC.

This clonotype was detected ten times or more. The V and J genes are TRBV7-2 and TRBJ2-5; TRBD2 might be the D (6 bases). CDR1 and CDR2 (germline): SGHTA, FQGNSA. V was pared by 2 bases and J by 2 bases, with 12 bases between. The CDR3 runs to 15 residues. For the CDR3, the DNA is TGTGCCAGCAGCTTACGGCGACTAGGGCAAGAGACCCAGTACTTC. Residues: CASSLRRLGQETQYF. The full variable domain, completed using reference TRBV7-2 and TRBJ2-5, is GAGVSQSPSNKVTEKGKDVELRCDPISGHTALYWYRQSLGQGLEFLIYFQGNSAPDKSGLPSDRFSAERTGGSVSTLTIQRTQQEDSAVYLCASSLRRLGQETQYFGPGTRLLVL.

This clonotype was observed many times. The chain employs TRBV9 and TRBJ1-2; 7 bases agree with TRBD1. The trim removed 0 bases at V and 5 bases at J, leaving 4 bases unmatched. Germline V gene data show CDR1 as SGDLS and CDR2 as YYNGEE. The CDR3 has 14 residues. CDR3 coding DNA: TGTGCCAGCAGCGTAGAGGGGGCAATTTATGGCTACACCTTC. Its translation: CASSVEGAIYGYTF.

In this sample, this clonotype turned up many times. V usage is TRBV28 and J usage is TRBJ2-3; D is possibly TRBD1 or TRBD2 (6 bases each). The CDR3 spans 17 residues. The V end lost 6 bases, the J end lost 2 bases, and 21 bases lay between the germline ends. Germline V lookup: CDR1 MDHEN, CDR2 SYDVKM. Written as DNA, the CDR3 is TGTGCCAGCAGGCCTCTAGGGGGAGGACGACTCACAGATACGCAGTATTTT. Protein: CASRPLGGGRLTDTQYF.

This clonotype was counted many times. This sequence joins TRBV29-1 and TRBJ1-5; D perhaps matches TRBD1 (6 bases). CDR3 length: 13 residues. The V gene lost 5 bases and the J gene lost 6 bases, with 14 bases spanning the gap. CDR1 SQVTM and CDR2 ANQGSEA come from the germline V gene. CDR3 sequence (DNA): TGCAGCGTTTCGCGGGGGCAGGGTCAGCCCCAGCATTTT. Translating it yields CSVSRGQGQPQHF.

A few counts support this clonotype. The chain employs TRBV5-1 and TRBJ1-1; D possibly corresponds to TRBD1 (5 bases). From germline, CDR1 is SGHRS and CDR2 YFSETQ. The CDR3 has 15 amino acids. Trimming left V 5 bases short and J 4 bases short, with 18 bases between. The CDR3 region is CASSFGTGGGTEAFF. CDR3 DNA: TGCGCCAGCAGTTTCGGGACCGGCGGGGGCACTGAAGCTTTCTTT.

The chain carries TRBV3-1 and TRBJ1-6; the match to TRBD1 covers 7 bases. This CDR3 spans 18 amino acids. Per germline, CDR1 LGHDT and CDR2 YNNKEL (reference sequence). Trimming removed 4 bases from V and 3 bases from J; junction bases left unmatched: 12. DNA for the CDR3: TGTGCCAGCAGCCTCCGGACAGGCTACGAGATCTATAATTCACCCCTCCACTTT. Amino acid sequence: CASSLRTGYEIYNSPLHF.

This clonotype was picked up many times. The J gene is TRBJ1-4, the V gene TRBV27; D is possibly TRBD1 (5 bases). The length of the CDR3 is 14 residues. The germline V gene has CDR1 MNHEY and CDR2 SMNVEV (reference sequence). With 3 bases removed from V and 5 bases from J, the gap between germline ends came to 10 bases. Here the CDR3 DNA reads TGTGCCAGCAGTTTTGTGGGGCGAAATGAAAAACTGTTTTTT. It specifies CASSFVGRNEKLFF.

This clonotype showed up many times. The V and J genes are TRBV19 and TRBJ2-1; the D gene is possibly TRBD1 (5 bases). Trimming took off 4 bases at V and 0 bases at J, with 13 bases between the two ends. CDR3 length: 16 residues. CDR1 and CDR2 (germline): LNHDA, SQIVND (reference sequence). CDR3: CASSTRQKSSYNEQFF. The CDR3 coding sequence is TGTGCCAGTAGTACCCGACAGAAAAGCTCCTACAATGAGCAGTTCTTC. The full variable domain, completed using reference TRBV19 and TRBJ2-1, is DGGITQSPKYLFRKEGQNVTLSCEQNLNHDAMYWYRQDPGQGLRLIYYSQIVNDFQKGDIAEGYSVSREKKESFPLTVTSAQKNPTAFYLCASSTRQKSSYNEQFFGPGTRLTVL.

This clonotype occurred a few times. The chain combines TRBV7-2 with TRBJ1-5, with D maybe TRBD1 (5 bases). CDR3 length equals 15 residues. V shed 5 bases and J shed 5 bases, with 16 bases lying between them. CDR1 and CDR2 from the germline V gene are SGHTA and FQGNSA. In DNA, the CDR3 is TGTGCCAGCAGCGGGGACGGCCGAAGCTATCAGCCCCAGCATTTT. It encodes CASSGDGRSYQPQHF.

This clonotype was seen repeatedly, ten times or more. The J gene is TRBJ2-1, the V gene TRBV3-1; perhaps TRBD2 as D (5 bases). Germline lookup yields CDR1 LGHDT and CDR2 YNNKEL (reference sequence). The CDR3 consists of 15 residues. V was cut by 1 base and J by 2 bases, with 9 bases left in between. In DNA form, the CDR3 reads TGTGCCAGCAGCCAAGGAGCGGTGACCTACAATGAGCAGTTCTTC. This gives the protein CASSQGAVTYNEQFF.

The chain combines TRBV10-3 with TRBJ1-5, with D possibly TRBD1 on 5 matching bases. The V gene's germline CDR1 is ENHRY and CDR2 SYGVKD. The CDR3 is 12 amino acids. With 10 bases removed from V and 3 bases from J, the gap between germline ends came to 10 bases. The CDR3 bases are TGTGCCACCCAGGGTTCCAATCAGCCCCAGCATTTT. Translated, it gives CATQGSNQPQHF.

The rearrangement joins TRBV16 to TRBJ2-5; 8 bases agree with TRBD2. Germline-derived CDR1 and CDR2 are KGHSY and FQNENV. There are 16 residues in the CDR3. Trimming cost V 2 bases and J 1 base; bases outside gene matches: 6. The CDR3 protein is CASSQTRTSTQETQYF. DNA of the CDR3: TGTGCCAGCAGCCAAACCCGGACTAGCACCCAAGAGACCCAGTACTTC.

The chain joins TRBV20-1 to TRBJ1-5, with unresolved D. The CDR3 has 15 amino acids. V lost 3 bases and J lost 2, with 14 bases in between. Germline V lookup: CDR1 DFQATT, CDR2 SNEGSKA (reference sequence). The CDR3 DNA reads TGCAGTGCTAGTTGGCCCGGAGGCCGCAATCAGCCCCAGCATTTT. It codes for CSASWPGGRNQPQHF.

This clonotype was recorded many times. V and J are TRBV6-5 and TRBJ2-5, with 7 nucleotides matching TRBD2. CDR1 is MNHEY and CDR2 is SVGAGI in the germline V gene. The CDR3 is 14 residues long. V dropped 0 bases and J dropped 9; count of bases not matched to a gene: 7. The CDR3 loop is CASSYSYGGVAQYF. In DNA form, the CDR3 reads TGTGCCAGCAGTTACTCCTATGGGGGGGTGGCCCAGTACTTC.

A few counts support this clonotype. J is TRBJ2-2 and V is TRBV28, with 9 bases matching TRBD2. The CDR3 spans 15 residues. Germline V gene sequence: CDR1 MDHEN, CDR2 SYDVKM. Germline trimming cut 2 bases from V and 7 bases from J; bases unmatched to any gene: 5. The chain's CDR3 is CASSLAGGRIGELFF. CDR3 nucleotide sequence: TGTGCCAGCAGTTTAGCGGGAGGGCGTATCGGGGAGCTGTTTTTT. Filled out from reference TRBV28 and TRBJ2-2, the complete variable domain reads DVKVTQSSRYLVKRTGEKVFLECVQDMDHENMFWYRQDPGLGLRLIYFSYDVKMKEKGDIPEGYSVSREKKERFSLILESASTNQTSMYLCASSLAGGRIGELFFGEGSRLTVL.

This chain joins TRBV7-9 and TRBJ1-4, with 7 bases matching TRBD1. This CDR3 comprises 15 residues. V shed 5 bases, J shed 7 bases, and the junction held 10 bases outside the gene matches. Germline V CDR1 and CDR2: SEHNR, FQNEAQ (reference sequence). CDR3 in amino acids: CASSRMAAGGEKLFF. The CDR3 coding sequence is TGTGCCAGCAGCCGGATGGCGGCAGGGGGTGAAAAACTGTTTTTT. The variable domain in full, completed from reference TRBV7-9 and TRBJ1-4, reads DTGVSQNPRHKITKRGQNVTFRCDPISEHNRLYWYRQTLGQGPEFLTYFQNEAQLEKSRLLSDRFSAERPKGSFSTLEIQRTEQGDSAMYLCASSRMAAGGEKLFFGSGTQLSVL.

This clonotype has a handful of counts. The chain joins TRBV5-4 to TRBJ2-5, with 10 nucleotides matching TRBD1. The V segment lost 4 bases and the J segment 5 bases; nucleotides outside the gene matches: 14. The CDR3 is 17 residues long. CDR1 is SGHNT and CDR2 is YYREEE in the germline V gene (reference sequence). The CDR3 spells CASSPLGRTGGRETQYF. CDR3 sequence (DNA): TGTGCCAGCAGCCCGCTTGGTAGGACAGGGGGACGGGAGACCCAGTACTTC.

In this sample, this clonotype turned up many times. The CDR3 loop reads CASRRLTDTQYF. CDR3 DNA: TGTGCCAGCAGACGACTAACAGATACGCAGTATTTT. V gene TRBV2 combines with J gene TRBJ2-3; TRBD2 might be the D (5 bases). With 6 bases removed from V and 3 bases from J, the gap between germline ends came to 7 bases. This CDR3 spans 12 amino acids. Germline V gene lookup returns CDR1 SNHLY and CDR2 FYNNEI.